The T cell receptor beta chain under discussion was sequenced for a study of blood T cell repertoires in COVID-19. About the research overall: The samples span acute and convalescent COVID-19 from the United States, Italy and Spain. PBMCs, B-cell-depleted T cells, or T cells were the source of the cDNA or gDNA that made up the material.

Authors' data handling: Reference gene primer amplification gave estimated nucleated cell counts. Some clones are missing from TCRdb's copy, which holds only in-frame ones; the method was immunoSEQ multiplex PCR. V and J calls and clone size are those listed in that table; D and trimming were worked out from the DNA. Of about 97,000 clones in the sample, roughly 86% were seen once. Losses at the gene ends were 3 bases for V and 6 bases for J; bases not matched to a gene: 7. This CDR3 comprises 15 residues. Germline loops: CDR1 MNHEY, CDR2 SMNVEV (reference sequence). This receptor was identified in a human donor in a cohort sampled during active COVID-19. The sequenced sample consisted of peripheral blood. V and J are TRBV27 and TRBJ2-2; 7 bases fit TRBD1. CDR3 nucleotide sequence: TGTGCCAGCAGTTTTTTCGAACAGGGGCCCGGGGAGCTGTTTTTT. Protein sequence: CASSFFEQGPGELFF.